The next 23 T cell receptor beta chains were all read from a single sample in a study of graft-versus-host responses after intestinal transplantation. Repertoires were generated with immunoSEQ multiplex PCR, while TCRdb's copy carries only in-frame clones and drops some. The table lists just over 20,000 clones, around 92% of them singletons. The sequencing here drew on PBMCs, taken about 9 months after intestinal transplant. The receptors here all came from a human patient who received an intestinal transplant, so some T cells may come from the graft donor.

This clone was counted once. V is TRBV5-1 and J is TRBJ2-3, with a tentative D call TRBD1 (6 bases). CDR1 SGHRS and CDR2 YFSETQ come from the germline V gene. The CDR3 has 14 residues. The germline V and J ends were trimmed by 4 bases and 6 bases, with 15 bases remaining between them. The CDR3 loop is CASSTTGTRDTQYF. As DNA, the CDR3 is TGCGCCAGCAGCACGACCGGGACAAGGGATACGCAGTATTTT.

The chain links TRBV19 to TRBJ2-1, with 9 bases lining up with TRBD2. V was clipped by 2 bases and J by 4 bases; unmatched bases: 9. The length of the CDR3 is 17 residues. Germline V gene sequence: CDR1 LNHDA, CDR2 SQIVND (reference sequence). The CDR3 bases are TGTGCCAGTAGTATACCTCCGAGACTAGCGGAGTACAATGAGCAGTTCTTC. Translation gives CASSIPPRLAEYNEQFF.

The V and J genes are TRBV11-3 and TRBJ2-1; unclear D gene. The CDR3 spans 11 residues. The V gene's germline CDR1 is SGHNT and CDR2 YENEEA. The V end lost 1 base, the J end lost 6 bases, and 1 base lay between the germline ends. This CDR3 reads CASSLGNEQFF. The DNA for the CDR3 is TGTGCCAGCAGCTTAGGCAATGAGCAGTTCTTC.

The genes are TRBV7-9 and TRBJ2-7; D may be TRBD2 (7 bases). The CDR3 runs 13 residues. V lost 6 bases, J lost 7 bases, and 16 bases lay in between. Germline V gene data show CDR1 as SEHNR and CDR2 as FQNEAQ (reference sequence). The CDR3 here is CASRLGGQEEQYF. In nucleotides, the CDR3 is TGTGCCAGCAGATTGGGGGGGCAGGAGGAGCAGTACTTC.

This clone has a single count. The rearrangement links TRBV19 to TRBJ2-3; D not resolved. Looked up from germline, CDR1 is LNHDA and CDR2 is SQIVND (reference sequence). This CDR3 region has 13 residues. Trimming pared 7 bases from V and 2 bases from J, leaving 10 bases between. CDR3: CASKERVTDTQYF. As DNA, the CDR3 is TGTGCCAGTAAGGAAAGGGTCACAGATACGCAGTATTTT.

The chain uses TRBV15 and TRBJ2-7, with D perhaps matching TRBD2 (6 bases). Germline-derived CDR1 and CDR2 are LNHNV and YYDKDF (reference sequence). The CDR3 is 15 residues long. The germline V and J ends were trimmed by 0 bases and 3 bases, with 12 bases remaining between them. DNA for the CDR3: TGTGCCACCAGCAGAGAGGGAGGCAGGATCTACGAGCAGTACTTC. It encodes CATSREGGRIYEQYF.

The CDR3 DNA sequence: TGTGCCAGCAGCCCCGGGACAGCCTATGGCTACACCTTC. Its protein is CASSPGTAYGYTF. The chain carries TRBV5-4 and TRBJ1-2, with TRBD1 matching 7 bases. The length of the CDR3 is 13 residues. Germline assignment: CDR1 SGHNT and CDR2 YYREEE (reference sequence). The J segment lost 4 bases and the V segment lost 4 bases, leaving 4 bases of the junction unmatched.

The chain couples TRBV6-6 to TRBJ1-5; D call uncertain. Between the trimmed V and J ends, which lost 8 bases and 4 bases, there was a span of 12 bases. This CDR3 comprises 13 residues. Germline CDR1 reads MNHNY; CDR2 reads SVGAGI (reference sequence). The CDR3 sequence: CASSSGENQPQHF. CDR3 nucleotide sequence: TGTGCCAGCTCGAGCGGGGAGAATCAGCCCCAGCATTTT.

The CDR3 DNA reads as TGTGCCAGCAGTTACCGGGCAGACTCGTACCAAGAGACCCAGTACTTC. It yields the protein CASSYRADSYQETQYF. This chain uses TRBV6-5 with TRBJ2-5; no reliable D call. Trimming stripped 2 bases from V and 0 bases from J, with 13 bases between. This CDR3 spans 16 amino acids. The V gene's germline CDR1 is MNHEY and CDR2 SVGAGI.

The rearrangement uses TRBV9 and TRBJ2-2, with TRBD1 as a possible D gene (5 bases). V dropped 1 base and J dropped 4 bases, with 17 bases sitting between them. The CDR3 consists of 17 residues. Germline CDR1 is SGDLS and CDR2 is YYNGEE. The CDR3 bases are TGTGCCAGCAGCGTATATAGGGGCGCGGTGGGCACCGGGGAGCTGTTTTTT. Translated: CASSVYRGAVGTGELFF.

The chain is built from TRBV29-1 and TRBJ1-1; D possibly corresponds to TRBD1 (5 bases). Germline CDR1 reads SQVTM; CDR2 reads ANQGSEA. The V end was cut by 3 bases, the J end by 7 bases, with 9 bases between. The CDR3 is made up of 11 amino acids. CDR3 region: CSVDRQGEAFF. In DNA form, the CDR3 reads TGCAGCGTTGACCGCCAGGGTGAAGCTTTCTTT.

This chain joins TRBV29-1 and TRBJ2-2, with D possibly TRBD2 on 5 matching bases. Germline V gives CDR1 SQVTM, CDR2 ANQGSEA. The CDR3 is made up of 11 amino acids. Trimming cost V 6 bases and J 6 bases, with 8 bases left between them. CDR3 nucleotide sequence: TGCAGCGTGAGAGGGCCCGGGGAGCTGTTTTTT. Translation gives CSVRGPGELFF.

The CDR3 region has the DNA TGTGCCAGCACCATTAGCCTTAGCGGGGCTAACACAGATACGCAGTATTTT. Translation gives CASTISLSGANTDTQYF. This chain uses TRBV2 with TRBJ2-3; 8 nucleotides match TRBD2. This CDR3 is built from 17 residues. Germline-derived CDR1 and CDR2 are SNHLY and FYNNEI. The trim removed 7 bases at V and 2 bases at J, leaving 14 bases unmatched.

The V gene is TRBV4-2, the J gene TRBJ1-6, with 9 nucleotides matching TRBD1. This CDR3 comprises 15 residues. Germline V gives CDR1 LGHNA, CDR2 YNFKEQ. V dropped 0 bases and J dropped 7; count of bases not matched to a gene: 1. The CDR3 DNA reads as TGTGCCAGCAGCCAAGAAGGACAGGGGAATTCACCCCTCCACTTT. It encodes CASSQEGQGNSPLHF.

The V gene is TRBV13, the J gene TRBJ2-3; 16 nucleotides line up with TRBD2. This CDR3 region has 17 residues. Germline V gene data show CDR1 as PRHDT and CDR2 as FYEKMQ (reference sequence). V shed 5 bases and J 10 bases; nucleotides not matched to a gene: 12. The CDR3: CASSAGLAGGPMVSQYF. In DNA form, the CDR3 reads TGTGCCAGCAGCGCGGGACTAGCGGGAGGGCCAATGGTATCGCAGTATTTT.

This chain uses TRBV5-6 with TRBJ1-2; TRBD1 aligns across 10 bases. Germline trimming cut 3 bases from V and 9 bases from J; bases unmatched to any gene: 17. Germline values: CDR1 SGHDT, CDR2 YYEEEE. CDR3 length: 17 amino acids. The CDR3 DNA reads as TGTGCCAGCAGCTCCTATATAACCGGGACAGGGGCCCCTAGCTACACCTTC. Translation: CASSSYITGTGAPSYTF. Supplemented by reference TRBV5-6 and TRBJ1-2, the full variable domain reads DAGVTQSPTHLIKTRGQQVTLRCSPKSGHDTVSWYQQALGQGPQFIFQYYEEEERQRGNFPDRFSGHQFPNYSSELNVNALLLGDSALYLCASSSYITGTGAPSYTFGSGTRLTVV.

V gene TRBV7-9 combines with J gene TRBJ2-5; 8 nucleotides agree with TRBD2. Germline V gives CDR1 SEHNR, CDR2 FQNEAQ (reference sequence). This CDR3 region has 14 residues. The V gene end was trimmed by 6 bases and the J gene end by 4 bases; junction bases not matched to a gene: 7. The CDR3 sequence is CASRREGRGETQYF. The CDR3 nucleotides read TGTGCCAGCAGACGGGAGGGCCGGGGAGAGACCCAGTACTTC.

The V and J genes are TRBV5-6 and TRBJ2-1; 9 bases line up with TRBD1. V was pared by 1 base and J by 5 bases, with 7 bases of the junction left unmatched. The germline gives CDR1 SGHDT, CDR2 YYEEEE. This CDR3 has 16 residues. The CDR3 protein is CASSLFRDRADNEQFF. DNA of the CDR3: TGTGCCAGCAGCTTGTTTCGGGACAGGGCCGACAATGAGCAGTTCTTC.

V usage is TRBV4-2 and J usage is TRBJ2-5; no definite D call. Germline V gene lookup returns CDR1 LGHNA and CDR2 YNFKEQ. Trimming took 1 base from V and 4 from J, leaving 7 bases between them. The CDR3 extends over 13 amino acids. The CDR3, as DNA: TGTGCCAGCAGCCAAGGGATCGCAGAGACCCAGTACTTC. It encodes CASSQGIAETQYF.

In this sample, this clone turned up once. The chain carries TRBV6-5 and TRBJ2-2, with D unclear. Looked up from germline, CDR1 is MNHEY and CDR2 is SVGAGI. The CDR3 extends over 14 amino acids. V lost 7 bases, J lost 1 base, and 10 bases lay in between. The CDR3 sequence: CASKGPGNTGELFF. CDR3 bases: TGTGCCAGCAAAGGTCCGGGGAACACCGGGGAGCTGTTTTTT.

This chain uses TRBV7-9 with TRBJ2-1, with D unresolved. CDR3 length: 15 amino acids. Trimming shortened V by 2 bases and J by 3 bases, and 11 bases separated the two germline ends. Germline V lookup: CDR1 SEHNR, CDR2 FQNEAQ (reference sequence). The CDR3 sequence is CASSLTPAVYNEQFF. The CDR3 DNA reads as TGTGCCAGCAGCTTAACTCCGGCCGTCTACAATGAGCAGTTCTTC.

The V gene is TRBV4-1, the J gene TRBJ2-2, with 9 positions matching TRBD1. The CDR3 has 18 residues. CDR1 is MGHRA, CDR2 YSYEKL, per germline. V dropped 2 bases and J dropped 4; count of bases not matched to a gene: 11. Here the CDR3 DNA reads TGCGCCAGCAGCCAACCTCCCACCGGGACAGGGATCACCGGGGAGCTGTTTTTT. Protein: CASSQPPTGTGITGELFF.

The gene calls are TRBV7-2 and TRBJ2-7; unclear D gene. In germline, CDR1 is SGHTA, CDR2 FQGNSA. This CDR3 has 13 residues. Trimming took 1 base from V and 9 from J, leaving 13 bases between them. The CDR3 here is CASSLVVFLGQYF. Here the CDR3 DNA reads TGTGCCAGCAGCTTAGTCGTTTTCCTTGGGCAGTACTTC.